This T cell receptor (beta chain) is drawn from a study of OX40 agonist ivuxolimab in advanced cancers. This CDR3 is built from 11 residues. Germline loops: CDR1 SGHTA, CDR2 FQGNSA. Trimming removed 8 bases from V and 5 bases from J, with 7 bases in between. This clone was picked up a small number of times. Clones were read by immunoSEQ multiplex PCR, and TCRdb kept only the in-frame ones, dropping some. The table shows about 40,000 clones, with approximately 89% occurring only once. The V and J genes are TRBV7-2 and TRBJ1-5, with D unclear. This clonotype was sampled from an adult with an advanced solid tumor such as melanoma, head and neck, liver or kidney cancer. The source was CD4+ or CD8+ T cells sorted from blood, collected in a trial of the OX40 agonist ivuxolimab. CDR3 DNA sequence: TGTGCCAGCGGTAGGGATCAGCCCCAGCATTTT. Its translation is CASGRDQPQHF.